These 6 T cell receptor beta chains share one sample of origin, sequenced in a study of cytomegalovirus exposure and HLA in healthy donors. The PCR was carried out with 60 Vbeta primers and 13 Jbeta primers. Profiled with immunoSEQ multiplex PCR; TCRdb holds only in-frame clones, not every one. The sample contains around 150,000 clones, more than 60% of which appear only once. Specimen: PBMCs. All receptors come from a woman aged 35 to 49 in good health and CMV-seropositive.

This chain connects TRBV19 to TRBJ2-1; perhaps TRBD1 as D (6 bases). V was cut by 7 bases and J by 4 bases, with 11 bases left in between. The CDR3 is 13 amino acids. In germline, CDR1 is LNHDA, CDR2 SQIVND (reference sequence). This chain's CDR3 is CASNPGVYNEQFF. The CDR3 bases are TGTGCCAGTAACCCAGGGGTTTACAATGAGCAGTTCTTC.

The rearrangement links TRBV21-1 to TRBJ2-2; TRBD2 is the table's D call and was not checked against the DNA. TRBV21-1 is termed a pseudogene. The CDR3 covers 14 residues. The CDR3 DNA follows: TGTGCCAGCCCGAGGGCGGGGGGCACCGGGGAGCTGTTTTTT. This encodes CASPRAGGTGELFF.

The rearrangement links TRBV30 to TRBJ1-2; TRBD1 matches 7 bases. This CDR3 spans 15 amino acids. CDR1 is GTSNPN, CDR2 SVGIG, per germline (reference sequence). V lost 0 bases, J lost 8 bases, and 12 bases stayed unmatched. The CDR3 DNA is TGTGCCTGGAGTGTACTGGACAGGACAGGTCGGGGCTACACCTTC. This encodes CAWSVLDRTGRGYTF.

The chain recombines TRBV28 with TRBJ2-2; TRBD1 aligns across 7 bases. The CDR3 spans 16 residues. Per the germline V gene, CDR1 is MDHEN and CDR2 is SYDVKM. V dropped 6 bases and J dropped 3; count of bases not matched to a gene: 10. As DNA, the CDR3 is TGTGCCAGCAGACCTCCGGACAGGACTTACACCGGGGAGCTGTTTTTT. The encoded protein is CASRPPDRTYTGELFF.

The J gene is TRBJ2-7, the V gene TRBV6-6, with a tentative D call TRBD1 (6 bases). V was clipped by 8 bases and J by 5 bases, with 10 bases between them. The CDR3 runs to 11 residues. The germline gives CDR1 MNHNY, CDR2 SVGAGI (reference sequence). CDR3 nucleotide sequence: TGTGCCAGCTCTGGGGGCAACGAGCAGTACTTC. Translation gives CASSGGNEQYF.

The V call is TRBV28, the J call TRBJ2-1; D ambiguous. The CDR3 spans 14 residues. The V end was cut by 2 bases, the J end by 0 bases, with 5 bases between. Germline V CDR1 and CDR2: MDHEN, SYDVKM. CDR3 loop: CASSLGGSYNEQFF. In DNA form, the CDR3 reads TGTGCCAGCAGTTTAGGCGGCTCCTACAATGAGCAGTTCTTC. Combining the CDR3 with reference TRBV28 and TRBJ2-1 gives the whole variable domain DVKVTQSSRYLVKRTGEKVFLECVQDMDHENMFWYRQDPGLGLRLIYFSYDVKMKEKGDIPEGYSVSREKKERFSLILESASTNQTSMYLCASSLGGSYNEQFFGPGTRLTVL.